The 22 T cell receptor beta chains reported below all come from one sample, sequenced in a study of cytomegalovirus exposure and HLA in healthy donors. PCR was performed using 60 Vbeta and 13 Jbeta primers. Clones were read by immunoSEQ multiplex PCR, and TCRdb kept only the in-frame ones, dropping some. The data hold approximately 160,000 clones, with approximately 80% observed a single time. Sequenced input: PBMCs. Source of these receptors: a man aged 18 to 29 in good health and CMV-seronegative.

The rearrangement links TRBV9 to TRBJ2-1, with 8 bases aligning to TRBD2. This CDR3 is 17 amino acids long. The junction had 10 bases not matched to a gene; V was cut back by 0 bases and J by 5 bases. CDR1 and CDR2 (germline): SGDLS, YYNGEE. The CDR3 region is CASSVELLADYHNEQFF. The DNA of the CDR3 is TGTGCCAGCAGCGTAGAACTACTAGCGGACTACCACAATGAGCAGTTCTTC.

This chain joins TRBV28 and TRBJ2-5; TRBD2 is a possible D gene (6 bases). This CDR3 is 16 amino acids long. From germline, CDR1 is MDHEN and CDR2 SYDVKM. Trimming pared 6 bases from V and 4 bases from J, leaving 21 bases between. The CDR3 DNA is TGTGCCAGCAGCTCTCCCTTGGGGGGAGTAGTAGAGACCCAGTACTTC. This sequence encodes CASSSPLGGVVETQYF.

The chain combines TRBV18 with TRBJ1-2; tentatively, D is TRBD1 (6 bases). This CDR3 has 14 amino acids. CDR1 and CDR2 from the germline V gene are KGHSH and LQKENI. Trimming left V 3 bases short and J 3 bases short, with 11 bases between. The CDR3 loop reads CASSPDRQYYGYTF. The CDR3 region has the DNA TGTGCCAGCTCACCGGACAGACAATACTATGGCTACACCTTC. Supplemented by reference TRBV18 and TRBJ1-2, the full variable domain reads NAGVMQNPRHLVRRRGQEARLRCSPMKGHSHVYWYRQLPEEGLKFMVYLQKENIIDESGMPKERFSAEFPKEGPSILRIQQVVRGDSAAYFCASSPDRQYYGYTFGSGTRLTVV.

This clone was seen only a few times. The chain combines TRBV4-3 with TRBJ2-7, with 7 bases matching TRBD2. The J segment lost 2 bases and the V segment lost 4 bases, leaving 5 bases of the junction unmatched. Germline CDR1 is LGHNA and CDR2 is YSLEER. The CDR3 loop spans 14 amino acids. This CDR3 reads CASSPGLPTYEQYF. DNA of the CDR3: TGCGCCAGCAGCCCGGGACTACCCACCTACGAGCAGTACTTC.

The genes are TRBV19 and TRBJ1-5; the D gene is possibly TRBD1 (5 bases). Germline values: CDR1 LNHDA, CDR2 SQIVND (reference sequence). The CDR3 runs to 13 residues. V lost 10 bases and J 4 bases, leaving 14 bases between the germline ends. In nucleotides, the CDR3 is TGTGCCATAAGAAGCGGGGCGAATCAGCCCCAGCATTTT. This gives the protein CAIRSGANQPQHF.

The genes are TRBV5-1 and TRBJ2-5, with 9 bases identical to TRBD2. Germline trimming cut 2 bases from V and 4 bases from J; bases unmatched to any gene: 6. Germline-derived CDR1 and CDR2 are SGHRS and YFSETQ. CDR3 size: 15 residues. The DNA for the CDR3 is TGCGCCAGCAGCTTTCGCGGGGGGGCGGGAGAGACCCAGTACTTC. Translating gives CASSFRGGAGETQYF.

This chain uses TRBV5-1 with TRBJ2-7; TRBD1 aligns across 8 bases. Per germline, CDR1 SGHRS and CDR2 YFSETQ. V trimming: 0 bases; J trimming: 3 bases; junction bases outside the gene matches: 2. CDR3 length equals 14 residues. The chain's CDR3 is CASSLGTGHYEQYF. CDR3 nucleotide sequence: TGCGCCAGCAGCTTGGGGACAGGGCACTACGAGCAGTACTTC.

The V gene is TRBV5-5, the J gene TRBJ1-2; 8 nucleotides line up with TRBD1. J was trimmed by 2 bases and V by 2 bases; bases with no gene match: 11. There are 17 residues in the CDR3. Germline V lookup: CDR1 SGHKS, CDR2 YYEKEE (reference sequence). The CDR3 DNA reads as TGTGCCAGCAGCTTAAACAGGGGGAGTGTGCTCAACTATGGCTACACCTTC. This translates into CASSLNRGSVLNYGYTF.

This chain connects TRBV5-8 to TRBJ1-2; D is unresolved. This CDR3 has 14 amino acids. Looked up from germline, CDR1 is SGHTS and CDR2 is YDEGEE. V was shortened by 3 bases and J by 5 bases, with 14 bases between the two germline ends. The CDR3 DNA follows: TGTGCCAGCAGCTGGGGAGGAACCGGGTATGGCTACACCTTC. Its protein product is CASSWGGTGYGYTF. The full variable domain, in which reference TRBV5-8 and TRBJ1-2 provide the parts outside the CDR3, is EAGVTQSPTHLIKTRGQQATLRCSPISGHTSVYWYQQALGLGLQFLLWYDEGEERNRGNFPPRFSGRQFPNYSSELNVNALELEDSALYLCASSWGGTGYGYTFGSGTRLTVV.

This chain links TRBV2 with TRBJ2-7; no definite D call. Germline V gene sequence: CDR1 SNHLY, CDR2 FYNNEI. This CDR3 contains 12 residues. V lost 7 bases and J 0 bases, leaving 7 bases between the germline ends. The CDR3 sequence: CASIGGSYEQYF. Written as DNA, the CDR3 is TGTGCCAGCATAGGCGGCTCCTACGAGCAGTACTTC.

This clone was seen a few times. V usage is TRBV5-5 and J usage is TRBJ1-3; maybe TRBD1 (6 bases). The length of the CDR3 is 16 residues. CDR1 and CDR2 (germline): SGHKS, YYEKEE (reference sequence). The V end lost 4 bases, the J end lost 2 bases, and 16 bases lay between the germline ends. This CDR3 is CASSKWTATAGNTIYF. The CDR3 DNA reads as TGTGCCAGCAGCAAATGGACAGCGACAGCTGGAAACACCATATATTTT.

The chain has TRBV7-2 and TRBJ2-6; a weak D match, TRBD2 (5 bases). Germline V gives CDR1 SGHTA, CDR2 FQGNSA. The ends were cut back, 4 bases at V and 0 bases at J, with 10 bases in the middle. The CDR3 is made up of 16 amino acids. The CDR3, as DNA: TGTGCCAGCAGCTCCTCCCGGGGCTCTGGGGCCAACGTCCTGACTTTC. Amino acids: CASSSSRGSGANVLTF.

V and J are TRBV29-1 and TRBJ2-1, with 8 bases lining up with TRBD2. Germline V gene lookup returns CDR1 SQVTM and CDR2 ANQGSEA. Losses at the gene ends were 0 bases for V and 4 bases for J; bases not matched to a gene: 8. CDR3 length: 16 residues. The DNA of the CDR3 is TGCAGCGTTGAAGATCCACTAGCGGAAATTTACAATGAGCAGTTCTTC. Amino acids: CSVEDPLAEIYNEQFF.

The V and J genes are TRBV7-2 and TRBJ1-5; no firm D call. The CDR3 consists of 14 residues. Trimming shortened V by 5 bases and J by 11 bases, and 19 bases separated the two germline ends. Germline V gene data show CDR1 as SGHTA and CDR2 as FQGNSA. CDR3 residues: CASSPGAVRVAQHF. CDR3 bases: TGTGCCAGCAGCCCCGGTGCGGTCCGAGTAGCCCAGCATTTT.

The chain has TRBV7-9 and TRBJ1-5, with D possibly being TRBD1 (6 bases). CDR3 length: 14 amino acids. CDR1 is SEHNR and CDR2 is FQNEAQ in the germline V gene (reference sequence). Trimming took off 5 bases at V and 6 bases at J, with 14 bases between the two ends. In DNA, the CDR3 is TGTGCCAGCAGCCCCGGGACAAATACTCAGCCCCAGCATTTT. Translating gives CASSPGTNTQPQHF.

The V gene is TRBV7-2, the J gene TRBJ2-7; D is uncertain. The CDR3 spans 15 residues. Between the trimmed V and J ends, which lost 2 bases and 0 bases, there was a span of 11 bases. Per the germline V gene, CDR1 is SGHTA and CDR2 is FQGNSA. CDR3 nucleotide sequence: TGTGCCAGCAGCTTATTCGACTCCAGCTCCTACGAGCAGTACTTC. This codes for CASSLFDSSSYEQYF.

The rearrangement uses TRBV11-1 and TRBJ2-3; 12 nucleotides align to TRBD2. CDR3 length: 16 amino acids. V trimming: 5 bases; J trimming: 2 bases; junction bases outside the gene matches: 5. Germline loops: CDR1 SGHAT, CDR2 FQDESV (reference sequence). CDR3 loop: CASSPLAGGLTDTQYF. The CDR3 DNA reads as TGTGCCAGCAGCCCACTAGCGGGGGGACTCACAGATACGCAGTATTTT.

V is TRBV4-2 and J is TRBJ1-6; 8 bases are shared with TRBD1. Germline CDR1 is LGHNA and CDR2 is YNFKEQ. After removal of 4 bases from V and 9 bases from J, the junction contained 8 bases not matched to a gene. The length of the CDR3 is 15 residues. The CDR3 DNA reads TGTGCCAGCAGCCGAAGGGGGGACAGGCTTTCACCCCTCCACTTT. It codes for CASSRRGDRLSPLHF.

This clone has a single count. The rearrangement links TRBV9 to TRBJ2-3, with D possibly being TRBD2 (6 bases). V gave up 0 bases and J gave up 2 bases, with 13 bases separating them. This CDR3 is built from 16 residues. Germline V gene lookup returns CDR1 SGDLS and CDR2 YYNGEE. The CDR3 sequence is CASSVEGGGDTDTQYF. Written as DNA, the CDR3 is TGTGCCAGCAGCGTAGAGGGAGGTGGGGACACAGATACGCAGTATTTT.

The V call is TRBV4-2, the J call TRBJ2-5; D perhaps matches TRBD2 (6 bases). The CDR3 covers 15 residues. Germline lookup yields CDR1 LGHNA and CDR2 YNFKEQ. V shed 3 bases and J shed 2 bases, with 13 bases lying between them. The CDR3: CASSQGGLAQETQYF. The CDR3 nucleotides are TGTGCCAGCAGCCAGGGAGGTCTAGCACAAGAGACCCAGTACTTC.

This clone showed up just a few times. The chain has TRBV4-3 and TRBJ1-1; D ambiguous. This CDR3 is built from 13 residues. V dropped 1 base and J dropped 5 bases, with 8 bases sitting between them. Per germline, CDR1 LGHNA and CDR2 YSLEER. The chain's CDR3 is CASSQGPGTEAFF. CDR3 coding DNA: TGCGCCAGCAGCCAAGGTCCGGGGACTGAAGCTTTCTTT.

The chain joins TRBV9 to TRBJ2-7, with D unclear. The CDR3 loop spans 14 amino acids. From germline, CDR1 is SGDLS and CDR2 YYNGEE. The germline V and J ends were trimmed by 0 bases and 1 base, with 8 bases remaining between them. CDR3 loop: CASSVGALSYEQYF. CDR3 sequence (DNA): TGTGCCAGCAGCGTAGGGGCCCTGTCCTACGAGCAGTACTTC.